The TCR beta chain under discussion was sequenced for a study of T cells after yellow fever vaccination. Study in general: When fractions had low cell numbers, they were prepared with SMART-Seq v4 Ultra Low Input.

J lost 8 bases, V lost 10 bases, and 17 bases had no gene match. The CDR3 length is 15 residues. Germline lookup yields CDR1 MNHNS and CDR2 SASEGT. This clonotype was found a few times. Using its own MiXCR run on the 5' RACE reads, TCRdb lists one record per CDR3 protein. The sample yields about 22,000 distinct CDR3 sequences, 5.2% seen once. This specimen was PBMCs, either bulk or a sorted T-cell subset (CD4+, CD8+, memory, or dextramer-sorted; not recorded which), taken about 41 days after the first yellow fever vaccination. The TCR comes from a young man who received the YFV17D yellow fever vaccine. V gene TRBV6-1 combines with J gene TRBJ1-2; 9 bases align to TRBD1. The CDR3 bases are TGTGCCACCTGGACAGGGGACACATCGGGGAAGGGCTACACCTTC. Protein product: CATWTGDTSGKGYTF.